What follows is one T cell receptor (beta chain) and its context. The data were taken from a study of control samples from healthy donors and cancer patients. The V gene end was trimmed by 3 bases and the J gene end by 5 bases; junction bases not matched to a gene: 7. Looked up from germline, CDR1 is LNHDA and CDR2 is SQIVND (reference sequence). The CDR3 runs to 15 residues. Sequencing was performed with immunoSEQ multiplex PCR; in TCRdb, only in-frame clones are kept and a portion is missing. The table lists about 270,000 clones, about 80% of them singletons. This chain links TRBV19 with TRBJ2-7; TRBD2 agrees at 10 bases. Sequencing was performed on PBMCs. The TCR sequence derives from a woman aged 55-75 years with lung cancer. The CDR3 nucleotides are TGTGCCAGTAGTATCTCGGGACTAGCGATCCACGAGCAGTACTTC. This codes for CASSISGLAIHEQYF.